The rows below give T cell receptor beta chains drawn from one sample of a study of blood T cell repertoires in COVID-19. Profiled with immunoSEQ multiplex PCR; TCRdb holds only in-frame clones, not every one. The data contain about 310,000 clones, around 87% of them singletons. The sample taken for sequencing was peripheral blood. These receptor sequences come from a man in his fifties with active or convalescent COVID-19. The CDR3 runs from the conserved cysteine through the conserved F or W. D genes are given only for firm matches. A clone size is listed for some rows: how often the clone was seen (once, few, many), or a class if it is expanded.

TRBV6-5	TRBJ1-3	NA	NA	TGTGCCAGCAGTTACTCGGGCGCAAGCTCTGGAAACACCATATATTTT	CASSYSGASSGNTIYF
TRBV27	TRBJ2-7	NA	NA	TGTGCCAGCAGTTTACTACCGGGACTGGGACCTTACGAGCAGTACTTC	CASSLLPGLGPYEQYF
TRBV6-4	TRBJ1-1	once	TRBD1	TGTGCCAGCAGTGACTCGCGGGACAGTGAAGCTTTCTTT	CASSDSRDSEAFF
TRBV7-2	TRBJ2-3	NA	NA	TGTGCCAGCAGCTTAGTGAGTCCCGGTGCAGATACGCAGTATTTT	CASSLVSPGADTQYF
TRBV6-5	TRBJ1-5	NA	TRBD1	TGTGCCAGCAGCGTGACAGGGGCGAGCAATCAGCCCCAGCATTTT	CASSVTGASNQPQHF
TRBV9	TRBJ2-1	NA	NA	TGTGCCAGCAGCGTAGGCCTAGCGAATGAGCAGTTCTTC	CASSVGLANEQFF
TRBV7-3	TRBJ2-7	NA	TRBD1	TGTGCCAGCAGCAACGGACAGGGACCCTACGAGCAGTACTTC	CASSNGQGPYEQYF
TRBV5-1	TRBJ1-1	NA	NA	TGCGCCAGCAGCCCAGGTCTGGACACTGAAGCTTTCTTT	CASSPGLDTEAFF
TRBV18	TRBJ1-4	NA	NA	TGTGCCAGCTCACCATATACGGGGACTAATGAAAAACTGTTTTTT	CASSPYTGTNEKLFF
TRBV15	TRBJ2-2	NA	TRBD1	TGTGCCACCAGCAGAGATGGGGACAGGGTTGGGGAGCTGTTTTTT	CATSRDGDRVGELFF
TRBV29-1	TRBJ2-5	NA	TRBD1	TGCAGCGTTGAACCGGCAGGGGGCCAAGAGACCCAGTACTTC	CSVEPAGGQETQYF
TRBV7-2	TRBJ2-5	NA	NA	TGTGCCAGCAGCTTAGGGCGGGCTCAAGAGACCCAGTACTTC	CASSLGRAQETQYF
TRBV4-3	TRBJ1-1	NA	NA	TGCGCCAGCAGCCAACAGAAGAACACTGAAGCTTTCTTT	CASSQQKNTEAFF
TRBV5-1	TRBJ1-5	NA	TRBD1	TGCGCCAGCAGCTTGGGTGTAGGGGGCGCGGGTCAGCCCCAGCATTTT	CASSLGVGGAGQPQHF
TRBV28	TRBJ2-7	NA	NA	TGTGCCAGCAAGGCGGGGAACGAGCAGTACTTC	CASKAGNEQYF
TRBV10-2	TRBJ2-5	NA	TRBD2	TGCGCCAGCAAGAGGGCACGGGGGGTGGAGACCCAGTACTTC	CASKRARGVETQYF
TRBV5-1	TRBJ2-1	NA	NA	TGCGCCAGCAGCTTGGCCTTAGCCCAATACAATGAGCAGTTCTTC	CASSLALAQYNEQFF
TRBV28	TRBJ1-2	NA	NA	TGTGCCAGCAGTTTATGGACAGACTATGGCTACACCTTC	CASSLWTDYGYTF
TRBV6-5	TRBJ1-2	NA	NA	TGTGCCAGCAGTCAGGGTAGGGGTGGCTACACCTTC	CASSQGRGGYTF
TRBV9	TRBJ2-7	NA	TRBD1	TGTGCCAGCAGCGGGGGACAGGGGGTCTACGAGCAGTACTTC	CASSGGQGVYEQYF
TRBV5-1	TRBJ2-7	NA	TRBD2	TGCGCCAGCAGCTTGATAGCGGGAGGGGTTCCCGAGCAGTACTTC	CASSLIAGGVPEQYF
TRBV28	TRBJ2-7	NA	NA	TGTGCCAGCAACCACAGGGAGAGCTACGAGCAGTACTTC	CASNHRESYEQYF
TRBV19	TRBJ2-1	NA	NA	TGTGCCAGTAGTGGGGGGTCGGGAGAGCAGTTCTTC	CASSGGSGEQFF
TRBV7-3	TRBJ1-2	once	NA	TGTGCCAGCAGCCCCGAACCGGGTTATGGCTACACCTTC	CASSPEPGYGYTF
TRBV6-6	TRBJ1-3	NA	NA	TGTGCCAGCAGGTCCTCAGATGCTGGAAACACCATATATTTT	CASRSSDAGNTIYF
TRBV9	TRBJ2-3	NA	NA	TGTGCCAGCAGCGCCCTGGACTCCTCAGATACGCAGTATTTT	CASSALDSSDTQYF
TRBV11-1	TRBJ1-2	NA	NA	TGTGCCAGCAGCCCCCGAACCAGGGGTTCGTATGGCTACACCTTC	CASSPRTRGSYGYTF
TRBV18	TRBJ1-5	NA	TRBD1	TGTGCCAGCTCACCGAATCCCGGGACAGGAAATAGCAATCAGCCCCAGCATTTT	CASSPNPGTGNSNQPQHF
TRBV4-3	TRBJ1-3	few	TRBD1	TGCGCCAGCAGCCAAGTGACAGGGATTGTCAACACCATATATTTT	CASSQVTGIVNTIYF
TRBV3-1/TRBV3-2	TRBJ1-2	NA	NA	TGTGCCAGCAGCCAAGAGCCAGGATCAAACTATGGCTACACCTTC	CASSQEPGSNYGYTF
TRBV6-5	TRBJ2-1	NA	TRBD2	TGTGCCAGCAGTTACGTGGGACTAGCGGACAATGAGCAGTTCTTC	CASSYVGLADNEQFF
TRBV6-5	TRBJ1-2	NA	TRBD1	TGTGCCAGCAGCCGGGACAGGGGCCTCTATGGCTACACCTTC	CASSRDRGLYGYTF
TRBV6-5	TRBJ1-2	NA	TRBD1	TGTGCCAGCAGTTCCGACCGGGACAGCACTAACTATGGCTACACCTTC	CASSSDRDSTNYGYTF
TRBV30	TRBJ2-3	NA	NA	TGTGCCTGGAGTGGGCTAGGAGAGTATACGCAGTATTTT	CAWSGLGEYTQYF
TRBV18	TRBJ2-5	NA	NA	TGTGCCAGCTCACCCGTCCCGTACCAAGAGACCCAGTACTTC	CASSPVPYQETQYF
TRBV28	TRBJ1-4	NA	TRBD1	TGTGCCAGCCTACCGGGACAGGGCTTTAATGAAAAACTGTTTTTT	CASLPGQGFNEKLFF
TRBV2	TRBJ1-5	NA	TRBD1	TGTGCCAGCAGTTTCCTCGGACAGGGAGTGCGGCAGCCCCAGCATTTT	CASSFLGQGVRQPQHF
TRBV5-6	TRBJ2-3	few	TRBD2	TGTGCCAGCAGCCGCAGCGGGAGTACCTCCGATACGCAGTATTTT	CASSRSGSTSDTQYF
TRBV5-1	TRBJ1-2	few	TRBD1	TGCGCCAGCAGCCCCGGACAGGGGAATGGTGGCTACACCTTC	CASSPGQGNGGYTF
TRBV6-5	TRBJ1-2	NA	NA	TGTGCCAGCCACACTACGACAGGCAGGACCTTC	CASHTTTGRTF
TRBV2	TRBJ1-6	NA	NA	TGTGCCAGCACGGGATTAGGGAATTCACCCCTCCACTTT	CASTGLGNSPLHF
TRBV4-1	TRBJ2-3	NA	TRBD2	TGCGCCAGCAGCCACCGCCAAGAGGGACTAGCGGGAGGCGATACGCAGTATTTT	CASSHRQEGLAGGDTQYF